What follows describes a single T cell receptor (beta chain). The antigen is undetermined. It was with 60 Vbeta and 13 Jbeta primers that the PCR ran. Original methodology: Around 11 million shared chains were among around 78 million unique TCR beta chains counted in a later analysis. The data were produced by immunoSEQ multiplex PCR, yet TCRdb's version contains in-frame clones alone and is incomplete. The D gene and trimming were derived from the DNA, and the V and J assignments and clone size from that table. This sample carries around 150,000 clones, 65% to 80% of them seen once, and the ten largest clones take over 3%. The record originates from a study of cytomegalovirus exposure and HLA in healthy donors. Study overall: Clustering assigned about 80% of the approximately 400 genotyped donors to the Caucasian-associated ancestry cluster.

Overall study results and limits: In a later analysis, HLA-C alleles had the fewest associated TCRs, DRB1 alleles the most. It was approximately 150 TCR beta chains that were listed as cytomegalovirus-associated.

Germline lookup yields CDR1 SGHRS and CDR2 YFSETQ. Trimming removed 4 bases from V and 1 base from J, with 17 bases in between. The CDR3 consists of 16 residues. The chain combines TRBV5-1 with TRBJ2-5, with no clear D. The origin of this receptor is a man aged 35 to 55 in good health and CMV-seronegative. Material: PBMCs. The CDR3 DNA sequence: TGCGCCAGCAGCCTACCCCCTAGTGAATTCCAAGAGACCCAGTACTTC. Its translation: CASSLPPSEFQETQYF.